Listed here are 20 T cell receptor beta chains from one sample, sequenced in a study of shared clonotypes between healthy human individuals. Sequenced by immunoSEQ multiplex PCR; TCRdb stores in-frame clones only, minus some. The top ten clones hold under 15% of a sample with some 470,000 clones, over 60% of them seen once. Material: PBMCs. These receptor sequences come from a woman aged 35 to 49 in good health. Some clones in this sample may be carry-over from other donors' samples.

This rearrangement joins TRBV2 to TRBJ2-3; 7 nucleotides line up with TRBD1. Germline V lookup: CDR1 SNHLY, CDR2 FYNNEI. This CDR3 is built from 16 residues. The junction had 14 bases not matched to a gene; V was cut back by 5 bases and J by 6 bases. The CDR3, as DNA: TGTGCCAGCAGTCCTAACCGATTAGGGGGCGCGGATACGCAGTATTTT. Protein product: CASSPNRLGGADTQYF.

This clone has a handful of counts. The chain joins TRBV7-3 to TRBJ1-2, with a weak D call TRBD1 (5 bases). This CDR3 has 14 residues. V was shortened by 5 bases and J by 5 bases, with 15 bases between the two germline ends. Germline loops: CDR1 SGHTA, CDR2 FQGTGA. In DNA form, the CDR3 reads TGTGCCAGCAGCCCCGGCCCAGGGAAATATGGCTACACCTTC. It is translated as CASSPGPGKYGYTF.

This clone showed up just a few times. The chain is built from TRBV5-4 and TRBJ2-7; either TRBD1 or TRBD2 may fit D (5 bases each). This CDR3 region has 14 residues. Germline CDR1 and CDR2: SGHNT and YYREEE (reference sequence). Trimming took off 0 bases at V and 7 bases at J, with 14 bases between the two ends. The DNA of the CDR3 is TGTGCCAGCAGCTTGGTCGGGGCTTACTCTGAGCAGTACTTC. Translated, it gives CASSLVGAYSEQYF.

This clone was seen a few times. This chain links TRBV6-1 with TRBJ2-7; no reliable D call. Germline CDR1 reads MNHNS; CDR2 reads SASEGT. Trimming stripped 4 bases from V and 9 bases from J, with 16 bases between. The CDR3 loop spans 13 amino acids. In DNA form, the CDR3 reads TGTGCCAGCAGTGGGGTGAACCTCTACTGGCAGTACTTC. Translating it yields CASSGVNLYWQYF.

Turning to this clone: Likely a read error: the CDR3 ends without its conserved phenylalanine or tryptophan. V is TRBV5-1 and J is TRBJ1-1; 7 bases map to TRBD1. After removal of 3 bases from V and 0 bases from J, the junction contained 5 bases not matched to a gene. Germline CDR1 reads SGHRS; CDR2 reads YFSETQ. The CDR3 sequence is 15 residues long. CDR3 nucleotides: TGCGCCAGCAGCTGGGACAGTTTTATGAACACTGAAGCTTTCCTT. Amino acid sequence: CASSWDSFMNTEAFL.

CDR3 in amino acids: CASSELSGRGSNEQFF. The CDR3 nucleotides are TGTGCCAGCAGTGAACTTAGCGGGAGGGGCTCCAATGAGCAGTTCTTC. The chain joins TRBV6-1 to TRBJ2-1; 11 bases agree with TRBD2. Per the germline V gene, CDR1 is MNHNS and CDR2 is SASEGT. V shed 2 bases, J shed 6 bases, and the junction held 6 bases outside the gene matches. The CDR3 runs to 16 residues.

The CDR3 protein is CASSPNMGSYNEQFF. DNA for the CDR3: TGTGCCAGCTCACCCAATATGGGCTCCTACAATGAGCAGTTCTTC. The chain employs TRBV18 and TRBJ2-1; D remains unclear. Germline CDR1 KGHSH, CDR2 LQKENI. V was pared by 3 bases and J by 0 bases, with 9 bases between. This CDR3 has 15 amino acids. The full variable domain, its missing parts supplied by reference TRBV18 and TRBJ2-1, is NAGVMQNPRHLVRRRGQEARLRCSPMKGHSHVYWYRQLPEEGLKFMVYLQKENIIDESGMPKERFSAEFPKEGPSILRIQQVVRGDSAAYFCASSPNMGSYNEQFFGPGTRLTVL.

This clone was seen a few times. This chain uses TRBV7-9 with TRBJ2-3; TRBD2 is a possible D gene (6 bases). The CDR3 loop spans 16 amino acids. In germline, CDR1 is SEHNR, CDR2 FQNEAQ (reference sequence). The V gene lost 5 bases and the J gene lost 6 bases, with 21 bases spanning the gap. The CDR3 coding sequence is TGTGCCAGCAGCCCCCCGGGACTTCCTCCTCTGGATACGCAGTATTTT. It codes for CASSPPGLPPLDTQYF.

This sequence joins TRBV18 and TRBJ2-7, with D possibly matching TRBD2 (6 bases). Germline values: CDR1 KGHSH, CDR2 LQKENI. The CDR3 sequence is 15 residues long. With 3 bases removed from V and 3 bases from J, the gap between germline ends came to 15 bases. The CDR3 reads CASSPSGTSGYEQYF. The CDR3 nucleotides read TGTGCCAGCTCACCTAGCGGTACCTCCGGCTACGAGCAGTACTTC.

This rearrangement joins TRBV7-8 to TRBJ2-7, with TRBD1 matching 7 bases. CDR3 length equals 15 residues. Looked up from germline, CDR1 is SGHVS and CDR2 is FQNEAQ. The junction had 9 bases not matched to a gene; V was cut back by 5 bases and J by 2 bases. As DNA, the CDR3 is TGTGCCAGCAGCCTTAGTACGGACAGGACCTACGAGCAGTACTTC. Its protein product is CASSLSTDRTYEQYF.

The V gene is TRBV9, the J gene TRBJ1-1; D remains ambiguous. CDR3 length: 13 residues. In germline, CDR1 is SGDLS, CDR2 YYNGEE. V lost 2 bases and J lost 4, with 9 bases in between. DNA of the CDR3: TGTGCCAGCAGCGTCTTACAGTCCACTGAAGCTTTCTTT. Translated, it gives CASSVLQSTEAFF.

Only one count was recorded for this clone. DNA of the CDR3: TGTGCCAGCAGCTTAATAGCGGGCTCCGTCTTGGATACGCAGTATTTT. It is translated as CASSLIAGSVLDTQYF. The V call is TRBV11-2, the J call TRBJ2-3; 7 positions agree with TRBD2. CDR1 is SGHAT, CDR2 FQNNGV, per germline. V gave up 2 bases and J gave up 6 bases; unmatched junction bases: 11. The CDR3 runs to 16 residues.

This clone appeared a few times. Here the CDR3 reads CASRLTTGLYGYTF. DNA for the CDR3: TGTGCCAGTAGACTCACGACAGGGCTCTATGGCTACACCTTC. The chain couples TRBV19 to TRBJ1-2; 7 bases match TRBD1. This CDR3 has 14 residues. Germline values: CDR1 LNHDA, CDR2 SQIVND (reference sequence). J lost 4 bases, V lost 6 bases, and 8 bases had no gene match. Full variable domain (outside the CDR3, taken from reference TRBV19 and TRBJ1-2): DGGITQSPKYLFRKEGQNVTLSCEQNLNHDAMYWYRQDPGQGLRLIYYSQIVNDFQKGDIAEGYSVSREKKESFPLTVTSAQKNPTAFYLCASRLTTGLYGYTFGSGTRLTVV.

CDR3 DNA: TGTGCCAGCGGATTTAGCGGGAGGTACAATGAGCAGTTCTTC. Protein sequence: CASGFSGRYNEQFF. The chain joins TRBV28 to TRBJ2-1, with 10 bases that match TRBD2. The CDR3 spans 14 residues. Trimming removed 8 bases from V and 4 bases from J; junction bases left unmatched: 5. The germline gives CDR1 MDHEN, CDR2 SYDVKM.

J is TRBJ2-1 and V is TRBV4-1; TRBD2 aligns across 9 bases. J gave up 8 bases and V 3 bases, and 8 bases lay outside the gene matches. CDR1 is MGHRA, CDR2 YSYEKL, per germline. The CDR3 length is 15 residues. The CDR3 is CASSHAGTSFDEQFF. For the CDR3, the DNA is TGCGCCAGCAGCCACGCCGGGACTAGCTTCGATGAGCAGTTCTTC.

This sequence joins TRBV6-1 and TRBJ2-5; TRBD2 is a possible D gene (5 bases). Trimming shortened V by 6 bases and J by 1 base, and 12 bases separated the two germline ends. This CDR3 contains 14 residues. Germline V gives CDR1 MNHNS, CDR2 SASEGT. The CDR3 reads CASRWSAGQETQYF. The CDR3 coding sequence is TGTGCCAGCAGGTGGTCGGCGGGCCAAGAGACCCAGTACTTC.

The chain joins TRBV7-3 to TRBJ2-5; 15 nucleotides line up with TRBD2. Unmatched junction bases numbered 1, after V lost 2 bases and J lost 6 bases. CDR1 is SGHTA and CDR2 is FQGTGA in the germline V gene. The CDR3 is made up of 15 amino acids. CDR3 region: CASSLGLAGGKTQYF. The CDR3 DNA reads TGTGCCAGCAGCTTAGGACTAGCGGGAGGGAAGACCCAGTACTTC.

The sample holds many counts of this clone. The chain carries TRBV6-1 and TRBJ2-7; 7 bases are a match to TRBD1. Germline V gene sequence: CDR1 MNHNS, CDR2 SASEGT. Trimming cost V 0 bases and J 2 bases; bases outside gene matches: 4. There are 15 residues in the CDR3. The CDR3 region is CASSEAGTAAYEQYF. The CDR3 DNA reads TGTGCCAGCAGTGAAGCCGGGACAGCAGCCTACGAGCAGTACTTC.

The rearrangement joins TRBV7-8 to TRBJ1-1; D possibly corresponds to TRBD1 (6 bases). The CDR3 extends over 14 amino acids. The V end was cut by 5 bases, the J end by 3 bases, with 13 bases between. Germline lookup yields CDR1 SGHVS and CDR2 FQNEAQ. CDR3 coding DNA: TGTGCCAGCAGCCAATTACAGGGACACACTGAAGCTTTCTTT. As protein: CASSQLQGHTEAFF.

This clone appeared a single time. This sequence is one base from a far larger clone and is likely a read error. V usage is TRBV23-1 and J usage is TRBJ2-7; no clear D gene. TRBV23-1 carries the ORF label, with uncertain function. CDR3 length: 13 residues. Deletions cut 3 bases from V and 3 bases from J, with 9 bases between. This CDR3 reads CASSHRSFYEQYF. The DNA for the CDR3 is TGCGCCAGCAGTCACAGGAGCTTCTACGAGCAGTACTTC.